Below, 23 T cell receptor beta chains from the same sample are listed, as sequenced in a study of CD8+CD57+ T cells in acquired aplastic anemia. Profiling that covered TCR beta VDJ and CDR3 relied on genomic DNA as its template. TCRdb itself ran the reads through MiXCR, one entry per CDR3 protein. The repertoire includes about 220,000 distinct CDR3 sequences, about a third of them detected once, and 0.95% to 1.2% sits in the top ten. Sample: sorted CD4+, CD8+, or CD8+CD57+ T cells (not recorded which) from PBMCs. These receptors were obtained from a human donor in good health, serving as a control.

As DNA, the CDR3 is TGTGCCAGCAGAGGCAATAGCGGGGAGACAGATACGCAGTATTTT. The encoded protein is CASRGNSGETDTQYF. The chain links TRBV2 to TRBJ2-3; 8 positions agree with TRBD2. The CDR3 covers 15 residues. CDR1 SNHLY and CDR2 FYNNEI come from the germline V gene. V lost 6 bases to trimming and J lost 3 bases; unmatched junction nucleotides: 8.

The sample holds a few counts of this clonotype. The CDR3 DNA reads TGCGCCAGCAGCTTGGAACCTCAGGGCAGGGAGACCCAGTACTTC. This gives the protein CASSLEPQGRETQYF. The rearrangement uses TRBV5-1 and TRBJ2-5; possibly TRBD1 for D (5 bases). The CDR3 is 15 residues long. V was shortened by 0 bases and J by 5 bases, with 14 bases between the two germline ends. Germline V lookup: CDR1 SGHRS, CDR2 YFSETQ.

This clonotype came up many times. The chain combines TRBV10-3 with TRBJ2-7; maybe TRBD1 (6 bases). Trimming took off 3 bases at V and 4 bases at J, with 10 bases between the two ends. The CDR3 loop spans 13 amino acids. Looked up from germline, CDR1 is ENHRY and CDR2 is SYGVKD. The CDR3, as DNA: TGTGCCATCAGTGATTGGGGGCCTTACGAGCAGTACTTC. Translating it yields CAISDWGPYEQYF.

This clonotype turned up a few times. The CDR3 DNA sequence: TGTGCCAGCAGCTTACTTGGGACAGGATTCCAGCCCCAGCATTTT. It translates to CASSLLGTGFQPQHF. The chain recombines TRBV5-5 with TRBJ1-5, with TRBD1 matching 8 bases. In germline, CDR1 is SGHKS, CDR2 YYEKEE (reference sequence). Germline trimming cut 2 bases from V and 7 bases from J; bases unmatched to any gene: 8. The CDR3 extends over 15 amino acids. Full variable domain (rest looked up from reference TRBV5-5 and TRBJ1-5): DAGVTQSPTHLIKTRGQQVTLRCSPISGHKSVSWYQQVLGQGPQFIFQYYEKEERGRGNFPDRFSARQFPNYSSELNVNALLLGDSALYLCASSLLGTGFQPQHFGDGTRLSIL.

With respect to this clonotype: One junction end does not reproduce the germline sequence, and a read error may be involved. The chain has TRBV5-1 and TRBJ1-3; D gene ambiguous. CDR3 length: 13 residues. CDR1 and CDR2 from the germline V gene are SGHRS and YFSETQ. The CDR3 is CASSSATGNAIYF. The CDR3 DNA follows: TGCGCCAGCAGCTCTGCCACTGGAAACGCCATATATTTT. Full variable domain (remainder filled in from reference TRBV5-1 and TRBJ1-3): KAGVTQTPRYLIKTRGQQVTLSCSPISGHRSVSWYQQTPGQGLQFLFEYFSETQRNKGNFPGRFSGRQFSNSRSEMNVSTLELGDSALYLCASSSATGNAIYFGEGSWLTVV.

This clonotype showed up many times. The rearrangement links TRBV2 to TRBJ1-2, with D tentatively TRBD1 (6 bases). Germline CDR1 SNHLY, CDR2 FYNNEI. V shed 6 bases and J shed 2 bases, with 13 bases lying between them. The CDR3 consists of 14 residues. The CDR3 is CASSPGARNYGYTF. The CDR3 DNA is TGTGCCAGCAGCCCAGGGGCGCGGAACTATGGCTACACCTTC.

The chain couples TRBV7-2 to TRBJ1-5; TRBD1 matches at 9 bases. CDR1 and CDR2 from the germline V gene are SGHTA and FQGNSA. The CDR3 consists of 16 residues. Trimming at V came to 0 bases and at J to 7 bases, leaving 7 bases not matched to a gene. The CDR3 DNA reads as TGTGCCAGCAGCTTAGCTACGGGACAGGGAGAACAGCCCCAGCATTTT. It codes for CASSLATGQGEQPQHF. Drawing the rest from reference TRBV7-2 and TRBJ1-5, the complete variable domain is GAGVSQSPSNKVTEKGKDVELRCDPISGHTALYWYRQSLGQGLEFLIYFQGNSAPDKSGLPSDRFSAERTGGSVSTLTIQRTQQEDSAVYLCASSLATGQGEQPQHFGDGTRLSIL.

A few counts support this clonotype. This chain links TRBV4-1 with TRBJ2-3; TRBD2 agrees at 7 bases. Trimming removed 4 bases from V and 2 bases from J; junction bases left unmatched: 12. The length of the CDR3 is 17 residues. Per the germline V gene, CDR1 is MGHRA and CDR2 is YSYEKL. Written as DNA, the CDR3 is TGCGCCAGCAGCCCTCGAAGGTTCCGGGAGGACACAGATACGCAGTATTTT. This encodes CASSPRRFREDTDTQYF.

On this clonotype: One end of the junction is discordant with germline, which a read error may explain. The chain couples TRBV15 to TRBJ2-6; the D is unclear. The germline V gene encodes CDR1 LNHNV and CDR2 YYDKDF (reference sequence). CDR3 length: 12 amino acids. CDR3: CATSTFLNTEAF. The CDR3 DNA reads TGTGCCACCAGCACCTTTTTGAACACTGAAGCTTTC. The variable domain in full, with the rest retrieved from reference TRBV15 and TRBJ2-6, is DAMVIQNPRYQVTQFGKPVTLSCSQTLNHNVMYWYQQKSSQAPKLLFHYYDKDFNNEADTPDNFQSRRPNTSFCFLDIRSPGLGDTAMYLCATSTFLNTEAFGAGSRLTVL.

In regard to this clonotype: This may be a read error: a much more frequent sequence differs by one nucleotide. The chain is built from TRBV6-1 and TRBJ1-4, with a weak D call TRBD1 (6 bases). The CDR3 totals 15 residues. Germline-derived CDR1 and CDR2 are MNHNS and SASEGT. CDR3 protein: CASRRDTATNEKLLF. The CDR3, as DNA: TGTGCCAGCAGAAGGGACACCGCAACTAATGAAAAACTGCTTTTT.

With regard to this clonotype: A much larger clone differs by one base, so this may be a read error. The chain has TRBV5-1 and TRBJ2-3; a weak D match, TRBD2 (5 bases). Trimming stripped 4 bases from V and 2 bases from J, with 14 bases between. From germline, CDR1 is SGHRS and CDR2 YFSETQ. The CDR3 length is 15 residues. The DNA for the CDR3 is TGCGCCAGCAGCCAGACGGACGGGAACACAGATACGCAGTATTTT. This codes for CASSQTDGNTDTQYF.

This clonotype has a count of ten or more. The rearrangement uses TRBV7-2 and TRBJ1-2; perhaps TRBD1 as D (6 bases). Germline V gene sequence: CDR1 SGHTA, CDR2 FQGNSA. The V gene lost 4 bases and the J gene lost 6 bases, with 18 bases spanning the gap. The CDR3 is 15 residues long. The CDR3 sequence is CASSSREQGRDGYTF. The DNA of the CDR3 is TGTGCCAGCAGCTCCCGAGAACAGGGAAGGGATGGCTACACCTTC.

This clonotype has at least ten counts. This chain uses TRBV2 with TRBJ1-2, with 10 bases identical to TRBD1. J was trimmed by 3 bases and V by 7 bases; bases with no gene match: 8. The CDR3 extends over 15 amino acids. Germline V lookup: CDR1 SNHLY, CDR2 FYNNEI. The CDR3 coding sequence is TGTGCCAGCAACCGGGACAGGGGACATGACTATGGCTACACCTTC. Protein product: CASNRDRGHDYGYTF.

Ten or more counts support this clonotype. V and J are TRBV24-1 and TRBJ2-5; 8 positions match TRBD1. CDR3 length equals 16 residues. The V gene end was trimmed by 1 base and the J gene end by 5 bases; junction bases not matched to a gene: 8. The V gene's germline CDR1 is KGHDR and CDR2 SFDVKD. In DNA, the CDR3 is TGTGCCACCAGTGATTTTAGTGGAACAGGGGGGGAGACCCAGTACTTC. Residues: CATSDFSGTGGETQYF.

Comment on this clonotype: The CDR3 end shows no conserved phenylalanine or tryptophan, and so a read error is likely. The rearrangement links TRBV15 to TRBJ2-7; D is unclear. V gave up 5 bases and J gave up 5 bases, with 19 bases separating them. The CDR3 totals 15 residues. CDR1 and CDR2 from the germline V gene are LNHNV and YYDKDF (reference sequence). CDR3 nucleotides: TGTGCCACCAGCCCAACGCCGGGCCCGCTGGACGAGCAGTACCTC. Translation gives CATSPTPGPLDEQYL.

Note on this clonotype: A much larger clone lies a single base off, so this may be a read error. The J gene is TRBJ2-7, the V gene TRBV4-1; unclear D gene. V lost 2 bases and J lost 3, with 14 bases in between. The CDR3 has 15 residues. Per germline, CDR1 MGHRA and CDR2 YSYEKL. The CDR3 coding sequence is TGCGCCAGCAGCCAAAGAATAGGAGCTAGCTACGAGCAGTACTTC. Translated: CASSQRIGASYEQYF.

The J gene is TRBJ1-2, the V gene TRBV18; D is possibly TRBD1 (5 bases). Trimming stripped 3 bases from V and 0 bases from J, with 8 bases between. Germline V gives CDR1 KGHSH, CDR2 LQKENI. CDR3 length equals 14 residues. The CDR3 DNA follows: TGTGCCAGCTCACCCCAGGGAGCTAACTATGGCTACACCTTC. It yields the protein CASSPQGANYGYTF.

This clonotype was recorded at least ten times. The chain recombines TRBV6-1 with TRBJ1-2; a weak D match, TRBD1 (5 bases). This CDR3 is 14 amino acids long. The V gene's germline CDR1 is MNHNS and CDR2 SASEGT. V dropped 0 bases and J dropped 4 bases, with 9 bases sitting between them. In DNA, the CDR3 is TGTGCCAGCAGTGAAGCGCAGGGTAGCTATGGCTACACCTTC. This translates into CASSEAQGSYGYTF.

This clonotype was seen repeatedly, ten times or more. The chain carries TRBV5-5 and TRBJ2-1, with D maybe TRBD2 (6 bases). This CDR3 comprises 16 residues. The germline V gene encodes CDR1 SGHKS and CDR2 YYEKEE (reference sequence). V dropped 0 bases and J dropped 2 bases, with 12 bases sitting between them. Here the CDR3 DNA reads TGTGCCAGCAGCTTGGTTGGGGCGGGGACCTACAATGAGCAGTTCTTC. This sequence encodes CASSLVGAGTYNEQFF.

With respect to this clonotype: A single base separates this from a much larger clone, so it may be a read error. The chain couples TRBV7-9 to TRBJ2-5; 12 nucleotides align to TRBD2. CDR3 length: 16 amino acids. Per the germline V gene, CDR1 is SEHNR and CDR2 is FQNEAQ (reference sequence). In DNA, the CDR3 is TGTGCCAGCAGCCCTACCGGACTAGCGGGACAAGGGACCCAGTACTTC. Translating gives CASSPTGLAGQGTQYF.

This clonotype was recorded a few times. The chain combines TRBV9 with TRBJ1-1; tentative D call: TRBD1 (5 bases). The V end was cut by 3 bases, the J end by 4 bases, with 10 bases between. The CDR3 is 13 residues long. In germline, CDR1 is SGDLS, CDR2 YYNGEE. The CDR3: CASSAGGGTEAFF. DNA for the CDR3: TGTGCCAGCAGCGCGGGGGGGGGCACTGAAGCTTTCTTT. Using reference TRBV9 and TRBJ1-1 for the parts outside the CDR3, the full variable domain is DSGVTQTPKHLITATGQRVTLRCSPRSGDLSVYWYQQSLDQGLQFLIQYYNGEERAKGNILERFSAQQFPDLHSELNLSSLELGDSALYFCASSAGGGTEAFFGQGTRLTVV.

This clonotype was observed a few times. The chain carries TRBV6-1 and TRBJ2-2; the D gene is possibly TRBD1 (5 bases). Germline CDR1 reads MNHNS; CDR2 reads SASEGT. With 7 bases removed from V and 2 bases from J, the gap between germline ends came to 8 bases. The CDR3 spans 13 residues. In DNA form, the CDR3 reads TGTGCCAGCACGCAGGGCAACACCGGGGAGCTGTTTTTT. Protein product: CASTQGNTGELFF.

The chain joins TRBV6-5 to TRBJ1-2; TRBD1 might be the D (5 bases). CDR3 length equals 14 residues. V shed 4 bases and J shed 6 bases, with 15 bases lying between them. Germline V gene sequence: CDR1 MNHEY, CDR2 SVGAGI. The CDR3 nucleotides read TGTGCCAGCAGTTGGGACCGTCGGGCGGATGGCTACACCTTC. It is translated as CASSWDRRADGYTF.